These T cell receptor beta chains were read from a single sample in a study of cytomegalovirus exposure and HLA in healthy donors. Assay used: immunoSEQ multiplex PCR; TCRdb lists only in-frame clones, some missing. The sample includes 110,000 or so clones, approximately 80% seen only once; the top ten take 5% to 5.5%. Sequencing was performed on PBMCs. The receptor set was obtained from a woman under 40 in good health and CMV-seropositive. The CDR3 runs from the conserved cysteine through the conserved F or W. D genes are given only for firm matches. Part of the rows lack a size; the others show once, few, many or a class for expanded clones.

d_call: -; j_call: TRBJ1-6; clone_size: -; v_call: TRBV27; cdr3_aa: CASSLFPGSPLHF; cdr3_nt: TGTGCCAGCAGTCTCTTCCCCGGGTCACCCCTCCACTTT
d_call: TRBD2; j_call: TRBJ2-3; clone_size: -; v_call: TRBV6-4; cdr3_aa: CASSELAGEDTQYF; cdr3_nt: TGTGCCAGCAGTGAACTAGCGGGAGAGGATACGCAGTATTTT
d_call: TRBD2; j_call: TRBJ2-1; clone_size: -; v_call: TRBV11-3; cdr3_aa: CASSLGTSGSPINEQFF; cdr3_nt: TGTGCCAGCAGCTTGGGGACTAGCGGGAGTCCAATCAATGAGCAGTTCTTC
d_call: -; j_call: TRBJ2-3; clone_size: -; v_call: TRBV19; cdr3_aa: CASSIDSSVVTDTQYF; cdr3_nt: TGTGCCAGTAGTATAGATTCGAGCGTTGTCACAGATACGCAGTATTTT
d_call: TRBD2; j_call: TRBJ2-1; clone_size: once; v_call: TRBV7-2; cdr3_aa: CASTVLAGGRNEQFF; cdr3_nt: TGTGCCAGCACCGTACTAGCGGGAGGGCGAAATGAGCAGTTCTTC
d_call: -; j_call: TRBJ1-6; clone_size: -; v_call: TRBV10-3; cdr3_aa: CAISGQSYNSPLHF; cdr3_nt: TGTGCCATCAGTGGACAGTCGTATAATTCACCCCTCCACTTT
d_call: TRBD2; j_call: TRBJ2-1; clone_size: -; v_call: TRBV5-4; cdr3_aa: CASSFRLAGAYEQFF; cdr3_nt: TGTGCCAGCAGCTTCCGACTAGCGGGAGCCTATGAGCAGTTCTTC
d_call: TRBD2; j_call: TRBJ2-3; clone_size: once; v_call: TRBV12-5; cdr3_aa: CASGLVAGGWDTQYF; cdr3_nt: TGTGCTAGTGGTTTGGTAGCGGGGGGATGGGATACGCAGTATTTT
d_call: -; j_call: TRBJ1-2; clone_size: -; v_call: TRBV6-5; cdr3_aa: CASSYRQALYGYTF; cdr3_nt: TGTGCCAGCAGTTACCGCCAGGCCTTATATGGCTACACCTTC
d_call: TRBD2; j_call: TRBJ2-2; clone_size: few; v_call: TRBV5-1; cdr3_aa: CASSPRLAGGTGELFF; cdr3_nt: TGCGCCAGCAGCCCCAGACTAGCGGGAGGCACCGGGGAGCTGTTTTTT
d_call: TRBD2; j_call: TRBJ2-5; clone_size: -; v_call: TRBV5-1; cdr3_aa: CASSLHGGQETQYF; cdr3_nt: TGCGCCAGCAGCTTGCACGGGGGGCAAGAGACCCAGTACTTC
d_call: -; j_call: TRBJ2-7; clone_size: -; v_call: TRBV19; cdr3_aa: CASSVRQSYEQYF; cdr3_nt: TGTGCCAGTAGTGTCCGACAGTCCTACGAGCAGTACTTC
d_call: TRBD2; j_call: TRBJ2-7; clone_size: -; v_call: TRBV12-5; cdr3_aa: CASGLVQASGVYEQYF; cdr3_nt: TGTGCTAGTGGTTTGGTACAGGCTAGCGGGGTATACGAGCAGTACTTC
d_call: -; j_call: TRBJ2-7; clone_size: -; v_call: TRBV10-3; cdr3_aa: CAISEPDSPYEQYF; cdr3_nt: TGTGCCATCAGTGAACCCGACAGTCCCTACGAGCAGTACTTC
d_call: TRBD1; j_call: TRBJ2-2; clone_size: -; v_call: TRBV5-4; cdr3_aa: CASSSRQGAWTGELFF; cdr3_nt: TGTGCCAGCAGCTCGAGACAGGGGGCCTGGACCGGGGAGCTGTTTTTT
d_call: -; j_call: TRBJ1-5; clone_size: -; v_call: TRBV2; cdr3_aa: CASSRQVLNQPQHF; cdr3_nt: TGTGCCAGCAGTCGACAGGTTCTTAATCAGCCCCAGCATTTT
d_call: TRBD1; j_call: TRBJ2-5; clone_size: -; v_call: TRBV2; cdr3_aa: CASSLQGAEEETQYF; cdr3_nt: TGTGCCAGCAGTTTACAGGGGGCGGAAGAAGAGACCCAGTACTTC
d_call: -; j_call: TRBJ1-2; clone_size: once; v_call: TRBV21-1; cdr3_aa: CASSKSPGQEYHYGYTF; cdr3_nt: TGTGCCAGCAGCAAATCCCCGGGACAGGAGTACCACTATGGCTACACCTTC
d_call: -; j_call: TRBJ2-3; clone_size: -; v_call: TRBV6-4; cdr3_aa: CASSALHSTDTQYF; cdr3_nt: TGTGCCAGCAGTGCACTTCATAGCACAGATACGCAGTATTTT
d_call: TRBD2; j_call: TRBJ2-7; clone_size: -; v_call: TRBV7-2; cdr3_aa: CTSSVTSGGTYEQYF; cdr3_nt: TGTACCAGCAGCGTGACTAGCGGGGGAACCTACGAGCAGTACTTC
d_call: -; j_call: TRBJ1-1; clone_size: -; v_call: TRBV7-3; cdr3_aa: CASSLIGGGTEAFF; cdr3_nt: TGTGCCAGCAGCCTAATAGGGGGTGGCACTGAAGCTTTCTTT
d_call: TRBD1; j_call: TRBJ1-5; clone_size: -; v_call: TRBV6-6; cdr3_aa: CASSEKRTGKQPQHF; cdr3_nt: TGTGCCAGCAGCGAGAAGAGGACAGGAAAGCAGCCCCAGCATTTT
d_call: TRBD1; j_call: TRBJ1-1; clone_size: -; v_call: TRBV4-1; cdr3_aa: CASSQAGGNTEAFF; cdr3_nt: TGCGCCAGCAGCCAAGCAGGGGGCAACACTGAAGCTTTCTTT
d_call: -; j_call: TRBJ1-1; clone_size: -; v_call: TRBV7-9; cdr3_aa: CASSLESSEAFF; cdr3_nt: TGTGCCAGCAGCTTAGAATCCTCTGAAGCTTTCTTT
d_call: TRBD1; j_call: TRBJ2-5; clone_size: -; v_call: TRBV2; cdr3_aa: CASSPGTGETQYF; cdr3_nt: TGTGCCAGCAGTCCCGGGACAGGAGAAACCCAGTACTTC
d_call: TRBD2; j_call: TRBJ2-5; clone_size: -; v_call: TRBV5-1; cdr3_aa: CASRTGLAGAETQYF; cdr3_nt: TGCGCCAGCAGGACAGGACTAGCGGGAGCGGAGACCCAGTACTTC
d_call: TRBD1; j_call: TRBJ2-7; clone_size: -; v_call: TRBV7-3; cdr3_aa: CASSIDRAQEQYF; cdr3_nt: TGTGCCAGCAGCATCGACAGGGCTCAGGAGCAGTACTTC
d_call: -; j_call: TRBJ2-3; clone_size: -; v_call: TRBV19; cdr3_aa: CASSMGDGDTQYF; cdr3_nt: TGTGCCAGTAGTATGGGCGACGGAGATACGCAGTATTTT
d_call: -; j_call: TRBJ2-1; clone_size: once; v_call: TRBV6-4; cdr3_aa: CASRGYRRLAYNEQFF; cdr3_nt: TGTGCCAGCAGGGGTTACCGCAGGTTAGCCTACAATGAGCAGTTCTTC
d_call: TRBD1; j_call: TRBJ1-3; clone_size: -; v_call: TRBV18; cdr3_aa: CASSPRGTGGRAGNTIYF; cdr3_nt: TGTGCCAGCTCACCTCGTGGGACAGGGGGGAGAGCTGGAAACACCATATATTTT
d_call: -; j_call: TRBJ1-1; clone_size: -; v_call: TRBV6-5; cdr3_aa: CASSYIKGGGTEAFF; cdr3_nt: TGTGCCAGCAGTTACATTAAGGGAGGGGGCACTGAAGCTTTCTTT
d_call: TRBD1; j_call: TRBJ1-1; clone_size: -; v_call: TRBV5-1; cdr3_aa: CASSLEDRHTEAFF; cdr3_nt: TGCGCCAGCAGCTTGGAGGACAGGCACACTGAAGCTTTCTTT
d_call: -; j_call: TRBJ2-3; clone_size: -; v_call: TRBV29-1; cdr3_aa: CRKRWDFGGTDTQYF; cdr3_nt: TGCAGAAAGAGGTGGGACTTTGGGGGGACAGATACGCAGTATTTT
d_call: -; j_call: TRBJ1-5; clone_size: -; v_call: TRBV5-1; cdr3_aa: CASSLEGKSNQPQHF; cdr3_nt: TGCGCCAGCAGCTTGGAGGGGAAAAGCAATCAGCCCCAGCATTTT
d_call: -; j_call: TRBJ1-6; clone_size: once; v_call: TRBV2; cdr3_aa: CASSELDLSLHF; cdr3_nt: TGTGCCAGCAGTGAACTCGACTTATCCCTCCACTTT
d_call: -; j_call: TRBJ2-3; clone_size: -; v_call: TRBV30; cdr3_aa: CAWERKDVDTQYF; cdr3_nt: TGTGCCTGGGAGCGGAAAGATGTAGATACGCAGTATTTT
d_call: TRBD1; j_call: TRBJ2-5; clone_size: few; v_call: TRBV9; cdr3_aa: CASSVVGTGVETQYF; cdr3_nt: TGTGCCAGCAGCGTAGTGGGTACAGGGGTAGAGACCCAGTACTTC
d_call: TRBD2; j_call: TRBJ2-2; clone_size: -; v_call: TRBV7-7; cdr3_aa: CASSSGTANTGELFF; cdr3_nt: TGTGCTAGCAGCAGCGGGACGGCGAACACCGGGGAGCTGTTTTTT
d_call: TRBD2; j_call: TRBJ2-1; clone_size: -; v_call: TRBV4-1; cdr3_aa: CASSREGTSGAQGQFF; cdr3_nt: TGCGCCAGCAGCCGCGAAGGGACTAGCGGAGCCCAGGGGCAGTTCTTC
d_call: TRBD2; j_call: TRBJ2-5; clone_size: -; v_call: TRBV7-6; cdr3_aa: CASSLLGTRGETQYF; cdr3_nt: TGTGCCAGCAGCTTATTGGGGACTAGGGGGGAGACCCAGTACTTC
d_call: -; j_call: TRBJ1-2; clone_size: once; v_call: TRBV29-1; cdr3_aa: CSVESGSVYGYTF; cdr3_nt: TGCAGCGTTGAATCAGGTTCCGTCTATGGCTACACCTTC
d_call: TRBD2; j_call: TRBJ2-1; clone_size: -; v_call: TRBV9; cdr3_aa: CASSSGLAGLLSNEQFF; cdr3_nt: TGTGCCAGCAGCTCGGGACTAGCGGGCCTCTTATCCAATGAGCAGTTCTTC